Listed below are T cell receptor beta chains from one sample, sequenced in a study of PD-1 blockade in classical Hodgkin lymphoma. Profiling relied on immunoSEQ multiplex PCR, and the TCRdb table lists in-frame clones only, not all of them. Among fewer than 30,000 clones listed, under 90% were seen once. Specimen: peripheral blood mononuclear cells (PBMCs), collected before the fourth cycle of nivolumab. The receptors were gathered from a human donor with classical Hodgkin lymphoma. Each CDR3 is given without its conserved first and last residue.

v_call: TRBV4-3; j_call: TRBJ1-2; cdr3_length: 14; cdr3_aa: ASSQDEGTFNYGYT
v_call: TRBV27; j_call: TRBJ2-7; cdr3_length: 10; cdr3_aa: ASSQGANEQY
v_call: TRBV6-5; j_call: TRBJ2-7; cdr3_length: 13; cdr3_aa: ASSYSASGSYEQY
v_call: TRBV12-5; j_call: TRBJ1-3; cdr3_length: 11; cdr3_aa: ASGLVSGNTIY
v_call: TRBV10-3; j_call: TRBJ2-1; cdr3_length: 10; cdr3_aa: AISDLRDEQF
v_call: TRBV6-5; j_call: TRBJ2-2; cdr3_length: 11; cdr3_aa: ASSDTGVGELF
v_call: TRBV28; j_call: TRBJ2-1; cdr3_length: 14; cdr3_aa: ASSHQGAEHYNEQF
v_call: TRBV7-9; j_call: TRBJ1-2; cdr3_length: 12; cdr3_aa: ASSQIGSGYGYT
v_call: TRBV7-8; j_call: TRBJ2-5; cdr3_length: 12; cdr3_aa: ASSLGVGGETQY
v_call: TRBV7-8; j_call: TRBJ1-2; cdr3_length: 11; cdr3_aa: ASSLGGNYGYT
v_call: TRBV6-9; j_call: TRBJ2-7; cdr3_length: 13; cdr3_aa: ASSYSASGTYEQY
v_call: TRBV4-2; j_call: TRBJ2-7; cdr3_length: 16; cdr3_aa: ASSQGTSGGSLGQEQY
v_call: TRBV28; j_call: TRBJ1-2; cdr3_length: 13; cdr3_aa: ASSESGWANYGYT
v_call: TRBV28; j_call: TRBJ2-7; cdr3_length: 12; cdr3_aa: ASSLWTASYEQY
v_call: TRBV4-3; j_call: TRBJ2-4; cdr3_length: 18; cdr3_aa: ASSQDGWLAGGRSKNIQY
v_call: TRBV19; j_call: TRBJ1-2; cdr3_length: 11; cdr3_aa: ASSTGQATGYT